The clone carrying this TCR beta chain was counted ten times or more. Its target is not known. Time point noted: newly diagnosed GD, antithyroid drugs for less than 3 months. From PBMCs, RNA was extracted and then used to make the TCR library. The CDR3 spans 15 residues. Unmatched junction bases numbered 5, after V lost 1 base and J lost 4 bases. Germline V lookup: CDR1 DFQATT, CDR2 SNEGSKA (reference sequence). Investigators prepared the TCR beta libraries by applying iRepertoire HTBI primers and Arm-PCR of CDR3 regions. TCRdb analysed the multiplex PCR reads with MiXCR anew, one entry per CDR3 protein. This sample has over 200,000 distinct CDR3 sequences, with 18% found just once. This entry comes from a study of regulatory T cells in long-lasting Graves disease. Study-wide results and caveats: The study found TRBV28, TRBJ1-2 and TRBJ2-5 favored in persistent disease. Results may be inaccurate due to the small sample size.

In addition, the sample was reused for a study of T cells in Graves' hyperthyroidism and ophthalmopathy. According to that study: Calling Graves' hyperthyroidism stable meant ophthalmopathy did not progress within 18 months. First-round RT-PCR with HTBI primers amplified the TCR CDR3 region.

The J gene is TRBJ2-3, the V gene TRBV20-1, with 10 bases aligning to TRBD2. The source of this sequence is a woman aged 25 to 39 with Graves disease. The material sequenced was peripheral blood mononuclear cells (PBMCs), taken at new diagnosis, from a patient treated with antithyroid drugs. The CDR3 is CSARGAGGRADTQYF. Here the CDR3 DNA reads TGCAGTGCTAGAGGAGCGGGGGGGCGTGCAGATACGCAGTATTTT.